This T cell receptor (beta chain) was profiled in a study of cytomegalovirus exposure and HLA in healthy donors. Healthy bone marrow donors made up the donors. The primer mix had 60 Vbeta and 13 Jbeta primers. Libraries were prepared by immunoSEQ multiplex PCR; TCRdb keeps only in-frame clonotypes and omits some of them. This table holds tens of thousands of clones, just under 80% found once. Concerning this clone: Its antigen remains unknown.

V was clipped by 2 bases and J by 2 bases; unmatched bases: 5. The CDR3 has 15 residues. Germline-derived CDR1 and CDR2 are LGHNA and YSLEER. Study-wide findings and caveats: The study flagged roughly 150 TCR beta chains as cytomegalovirus-associated.

The chain couples TRBV4-3 to TRBJ1-2; 7 bases agree with TRBD1. The sequenced sample consisted of PBMCs. The source of this sequence is a woman aged 40-49 years in good health and CMV-seropositive. The CDR3: CASSQIWGQNYGYTF. The CDR3, as DNA: TGCGCCAGCAGCCAAATATGGGGACAGAACTATGGCTACACCTTC.